The text below deals with one TCR beta chain. Its antigen is not identified. These data belong to a study of human T cells and chemical hapten exposure. At the level of the study: Women made up most patients, who had alopecia areata, totalis or universalis.

The V gene lost 6 bases and the J gene lost 3 bases, with 11 bases spanning the gap. Germline V gene data show CDR1 as SQVTM and CDR2 as ANQGSEA. The CDR3 has 12 amino acids. The time point: pre-sensitization, week 0. The treatment denotes: therapeutic diphenylcyclopropenone sensitization with weekly scalp DPC. Venepuncture was done earlier than the placement of each patch test. The study's findings and limits: PT1 expanded TCR numbers tracked positively with patch test score.

Original methodology: Between about 23,224 and 700,000 TCRs appeared in each sample, and the median stood at 95,638. TCRdb called the RACE reads again in MiXCR, with one record for every CDR3 protein. TCRdb assigned the V and J calls; the authors' analysis was not used. The table has some 360,000 distinct CDR3 sequences, approximately 5% seen once. Sequenced material: whole blood, taken in connection with sensitization to the hapten diphenylcyclopropenone (DPC). The TCR originated in a woman in her fifties or sixties with alopecia areata. Some clones in this sample may be carry-over from other donors' samples. The chain uses TRBV29-1 and TRBJ1-1; D is unclear. Here the CDR3 reads CSVAFEHTEAFF. CDR3 DNA sequence: TGCAGCGTAGCTTTTGAGCACACTGAAGCTTTCTTT.